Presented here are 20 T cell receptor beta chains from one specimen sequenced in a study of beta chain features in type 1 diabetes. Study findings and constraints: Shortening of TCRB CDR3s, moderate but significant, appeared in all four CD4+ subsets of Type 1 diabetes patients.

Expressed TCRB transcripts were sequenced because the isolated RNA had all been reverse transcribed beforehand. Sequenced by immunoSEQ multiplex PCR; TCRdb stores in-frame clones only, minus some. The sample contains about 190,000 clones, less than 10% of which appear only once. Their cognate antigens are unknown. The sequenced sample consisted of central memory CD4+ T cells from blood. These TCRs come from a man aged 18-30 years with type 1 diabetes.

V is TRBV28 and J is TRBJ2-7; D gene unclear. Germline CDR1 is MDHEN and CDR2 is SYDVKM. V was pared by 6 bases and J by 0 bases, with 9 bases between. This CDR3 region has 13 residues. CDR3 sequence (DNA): TGTGCCAGCAGGTCGACTTTCTCCTACGAGCAGTACTTC. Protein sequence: CASRSTFSYEQYF.

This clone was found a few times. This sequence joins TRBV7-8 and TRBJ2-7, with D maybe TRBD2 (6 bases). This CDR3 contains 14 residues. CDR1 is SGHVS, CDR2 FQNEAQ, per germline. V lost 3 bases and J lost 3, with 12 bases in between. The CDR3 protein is CASSFDGGIYEQYF. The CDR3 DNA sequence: TGTGCCAGCAGCTTCGACGGCGGGATCTACGAGCAGTACTTC.

This chain's CDR3 is CASSFGGEGYGYTF. CDR3 DNA: TGTGCCAGCAGTTTTGGGGGGGAGGGCTATGGCTACACCTTC. V gene TRBV28 combines with J gene TRBJ1-2; a possible D gene is TRBD1 (5 bases). The CDR3 runs to 14 residues. With 3 bases removed from V and 4 bases from J, the gap between germline ends came to 12 bases. Looked up from germline, CDR1 is MDHEN and CDR2 is SYDVKM.

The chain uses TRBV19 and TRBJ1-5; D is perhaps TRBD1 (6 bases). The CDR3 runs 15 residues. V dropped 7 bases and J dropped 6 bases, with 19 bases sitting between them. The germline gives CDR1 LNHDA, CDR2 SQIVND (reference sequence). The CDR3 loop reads CASNPRYRESQPQHF. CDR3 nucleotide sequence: TGTGCCAGTAACCCTCGGTACAGGGAAAGTCAGCCCCAGCATTTT.

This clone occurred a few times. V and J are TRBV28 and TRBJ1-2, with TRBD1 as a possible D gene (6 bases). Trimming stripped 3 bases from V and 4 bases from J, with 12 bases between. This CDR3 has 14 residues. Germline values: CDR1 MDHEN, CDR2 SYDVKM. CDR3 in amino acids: CASSFRGYIYGYTF. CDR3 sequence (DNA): TGTGCCAGCAGTTTCAGGGGTTATATCTATGGCTACACCTTC.

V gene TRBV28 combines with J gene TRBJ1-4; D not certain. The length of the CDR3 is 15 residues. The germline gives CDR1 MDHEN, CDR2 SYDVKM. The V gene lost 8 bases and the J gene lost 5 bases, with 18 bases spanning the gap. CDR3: CASSNGGRRNEKLFF. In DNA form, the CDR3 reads TGTGCCAGCTCAAATGGTGGGAGGCGGAATGAAAAACTGTTTTTT.

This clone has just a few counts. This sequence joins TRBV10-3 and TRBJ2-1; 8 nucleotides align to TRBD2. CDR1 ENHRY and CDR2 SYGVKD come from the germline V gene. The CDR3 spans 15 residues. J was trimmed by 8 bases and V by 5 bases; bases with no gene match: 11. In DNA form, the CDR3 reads TGTGCCATCAGTCCTCTAGCGGGTGGGGGGTATGAGCAGTTCTTC. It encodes CAISPLAGGGYEQFF.

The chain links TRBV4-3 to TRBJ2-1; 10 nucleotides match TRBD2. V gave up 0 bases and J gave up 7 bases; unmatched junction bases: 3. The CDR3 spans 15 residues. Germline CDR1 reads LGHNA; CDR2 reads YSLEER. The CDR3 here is CASSQELAGNNEQFF. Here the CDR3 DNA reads TGCGCCAGCAGCCAAGAACTAGCGGGGAATAATGAGCAGTTCTTC.

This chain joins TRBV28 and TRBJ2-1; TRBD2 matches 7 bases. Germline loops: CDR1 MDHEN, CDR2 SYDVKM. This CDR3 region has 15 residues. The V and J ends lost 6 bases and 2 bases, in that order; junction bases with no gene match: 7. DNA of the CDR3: TGTGCCAGCAGCATCACTAGCGTCACCTACAATGAGCAGTTCTTC. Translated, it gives CASSITSVTYNEQFF.

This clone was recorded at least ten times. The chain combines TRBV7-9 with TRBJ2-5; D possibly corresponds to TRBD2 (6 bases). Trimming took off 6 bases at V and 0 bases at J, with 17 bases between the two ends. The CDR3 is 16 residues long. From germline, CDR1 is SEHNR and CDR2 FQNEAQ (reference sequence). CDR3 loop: CASSLGDFPYQETQYF. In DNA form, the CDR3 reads TGTGCCAGCAGTTTGGGGGACTTTCCGTACCAAGAGACCCAGTACTTC.

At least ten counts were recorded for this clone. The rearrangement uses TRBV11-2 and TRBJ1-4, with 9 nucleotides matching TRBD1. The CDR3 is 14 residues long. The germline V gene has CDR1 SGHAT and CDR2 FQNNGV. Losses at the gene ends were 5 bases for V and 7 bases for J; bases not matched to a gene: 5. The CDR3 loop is CASSHGQGSEKLFF. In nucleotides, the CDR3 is TGTGCCAGCAGCCATGGACAGGGGTCTGAAAAACTGTTTTTT.

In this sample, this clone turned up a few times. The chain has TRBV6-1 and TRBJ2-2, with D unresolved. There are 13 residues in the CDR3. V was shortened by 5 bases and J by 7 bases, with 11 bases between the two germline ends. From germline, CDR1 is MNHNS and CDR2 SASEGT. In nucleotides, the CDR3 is TGTGCCAGCAGTCCAACGTTCGGCGGGGAGCTGTTTTTT. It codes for CASSPTFGGELFF.

This CDR3 is CASAGLQGGLRNEQFF. The CDR3 coding sequence is TGTGCCAGCGCTGGGTTGCAGGGGGGCCTCCGGAATGAGCAGTTCTTC. The V gene is TRBV7-2, the J gene TRBJ2-1; perhaps TRBD1 as D (7 bases). Germline CDR1 reads SGHTA; CDR2 reads FQGNSA. The ends were cut back, 8 bases at V and 7 bases at J, with 24 bases in the middle. The CDR3 contains 16 residues.

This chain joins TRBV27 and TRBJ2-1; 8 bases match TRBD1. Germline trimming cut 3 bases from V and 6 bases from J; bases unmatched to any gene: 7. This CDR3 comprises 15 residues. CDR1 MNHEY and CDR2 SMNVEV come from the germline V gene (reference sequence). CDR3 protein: CASSFHRGSFNEQFF. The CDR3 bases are TGTGCCAGCAGTTTCCACAGGGGGTCGTTCAATGAGCAGTTCTTC.

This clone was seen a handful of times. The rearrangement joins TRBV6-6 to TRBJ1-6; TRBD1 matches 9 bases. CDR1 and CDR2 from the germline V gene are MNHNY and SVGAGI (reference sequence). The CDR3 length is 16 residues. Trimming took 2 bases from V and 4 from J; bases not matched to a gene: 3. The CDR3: CASSYRGTGYNSPLHF. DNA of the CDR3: TGTGCCAGCAGTTACCGTGGGACAGGGTATAATTCACCCCTCCACTTT.

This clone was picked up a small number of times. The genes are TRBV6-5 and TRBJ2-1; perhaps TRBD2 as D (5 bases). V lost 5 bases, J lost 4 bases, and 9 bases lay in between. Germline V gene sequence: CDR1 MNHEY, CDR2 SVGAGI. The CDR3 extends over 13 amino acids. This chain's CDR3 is CASSPPGYNEQFF. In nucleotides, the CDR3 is TGTGCCAGCAGTCCCCCGGGGTACAATGAGCAGTTCTTC.

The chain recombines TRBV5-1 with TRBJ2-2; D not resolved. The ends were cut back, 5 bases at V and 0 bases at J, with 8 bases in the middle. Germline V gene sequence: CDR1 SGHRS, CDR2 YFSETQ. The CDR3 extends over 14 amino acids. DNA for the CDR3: TGCGCCAGCAGACGGGTGGCGAACACCGGGGAGCTGTTTTTT. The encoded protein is CASRRVANTGELFF. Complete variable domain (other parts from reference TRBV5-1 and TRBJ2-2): KAGVTQTPRYLIKTRGQQVTLSCSPISGHRSVSWYQQTPGQGLQFLFEYFSETQRNKGNFPGRFSGRQFSNSRSEMNVSTLELGDSALYLCASRRVANTGELFFGEGSRLTVL.

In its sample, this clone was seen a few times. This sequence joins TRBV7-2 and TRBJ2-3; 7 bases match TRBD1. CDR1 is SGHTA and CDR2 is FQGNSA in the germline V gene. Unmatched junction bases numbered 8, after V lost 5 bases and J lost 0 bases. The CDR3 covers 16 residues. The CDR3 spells CASSRNRQGSTDTQYF. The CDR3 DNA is TGTGCCAGCAGCCGAAACCGACAGGGTAGCACAGATACGCAGTATTTT.

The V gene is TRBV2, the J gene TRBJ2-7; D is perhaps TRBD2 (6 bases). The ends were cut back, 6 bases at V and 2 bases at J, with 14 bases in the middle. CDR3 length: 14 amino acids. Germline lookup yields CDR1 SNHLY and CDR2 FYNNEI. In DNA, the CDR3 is TGTGCCAGCAGCTGGGCTACGGGGGCCTACGAGCAGTACTTC. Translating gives CASSWATGAYEQYF.

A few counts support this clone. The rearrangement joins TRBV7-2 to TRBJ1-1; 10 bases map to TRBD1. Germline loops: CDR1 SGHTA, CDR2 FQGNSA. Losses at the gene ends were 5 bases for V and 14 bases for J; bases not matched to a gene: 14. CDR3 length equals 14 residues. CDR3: CASSRPSPGQGNFF. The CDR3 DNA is TGTGCCAGCAGCCGCCCTTCGCCGGGACAGGGGAACTTCTTT.